The T cell receptor (beta chain) described here comes from a study of identical twins. Study-level points and caveats: Insertion counts were lower in abundant cord blood beta clonotypes, a trend that memory repertoires did not show.

This clonotype was found a few times. What it recognizes is unknown. Template switching, a step in the protocol, added a universal primer site, and cDNA carried unique molecular identifiers. TCRdb reanalysed the 5' RACE reads using MiXCR and keeps one entry per CDR3 protein. This table has around 680,000 distinct CDR3 sequences, more than 6.5% appearing once. The donors were all healthy and Caucasian. Germline V gives CDR1 MNHEY, CDR2 SMNVEV (reference sequence). The V gene end was trimmed by 1 base and the J gene end by 0 bases; junction bases not matched to a gene: 8. The CDR3 loop spans 18 amino acids. This sample was also put to use in a study of yellow fever vaccine responses in identical twins.

The receptor was isolated from a young woman in good health. The chain joins TRBV27 to TRBJ2-1, with 8 bases that match TRBD2. What was sequenced was PBMCs. The CDR3 DNA reads TGTGCCAGCAGTTTATGGGCTAGCGGGTTGAGCTCCTACAATGAGCAGTTCTTC. Its protein is CASSLWASGLSSYNEQFF.